Shown below are 9 T cell receptor beta chains from a single sample sequenced in a study of T cell responses to AZD1222 COVID-19 vaccine. Only in-frame clones appear in the TCRdb table, and some are missing; sequencing was by immunoSEQ multiplex PCR. The table records about 120,000 clones, around nine tenths of them present only once. Sequenced material: peripheral blood, taken 28 days after the second AZD1222 dose. The origin of the receptors is an adult who received the AZD1222 COVID-19 vaccine.

CDR3: CASSRQGAEAFF. The CDR3 bases are TGTGCCAGCAGTCGACAGGGGGCTGAAGCTTTCTTT. The genes are TRBV3-1 (or the pseudogene TRBV3-2) and TRBJ1-1, with 9 nucleotides matching TRBD1. The ends lost 6 bases at V and 6 bases at J; junction bases unmatched: 2. The CDR3 is 12 amino acids. Per germline, CDR1 LGHDT and CDR2 YNNKEL (reference sequence).

The chain combines TRBV3-1 (or the pseudogene TRBV3-2) with TRBJ2-7; D is possibly TRBD1 (5 bases). Trimming took off 2 bases at V and 3 bases at J, with 11 bases between the two ends. The germline V gene has CDR1 LGHDT and CDR2 YNNKEL (reference sequence). The CDR3 runs to 14 residues. DNA of the CDR3: TGTGCCAGCAGCCAATTGGACACCTTCTACGAGCAGTACTTC. Protein product: CASSQLDTFYEQYF.

V gene TRBV6-1 combines with J gene TRBJ1-3; possibly TRBD1 for D (5 bases). Trimming shortened V by 2 bases and J by 2 bases, and 7 bases separated the two germline ends. The CDR3 is 14 amino acids. The V gene's germline CDR1 is MNHNS and CDR2 SASEGT. The CDR3 loop reads CASSERGAGNTIYF. The CDR3 DNA reads TGTGCCAGCAGTGAAAGAGGGGCTGGAAACACCATATATTTT.

The CDR3 protein is CASSILGAYEQYF. The CDR3 DNA sequence: TGTGCCAGTAGTATACTGGGGGCCTACGAGCAGTACTTC. The rearrangement joins TRBV19 to TRBJ2-7, with D perhaps given as TRBD1 or TRBD2 (5 bases each). Germline CDR1 is LNHDA and CDR2 is SQIVND (reference sequence). The CDR3 is made up of 13 amino acids. Trimming cost V 2 bases and J 2 bases, with 7 bases left between them. The whole variable domain, remainder taken from reference TRBV19 and TRBJ2-7, is DGGITQSPKYLFRKEGQNVTLSCEQNLNHDAMYWYRQDPGQGLRLIYYSQIVNDFQKGDIAEGYSVSREKKESFPLTVTSAQKNPTAFYLCASSILGAYEQYFGPGTRLTVT.

J is TRBJ1-6 and V is TRBV13; 8 nucleotides match TRBD1. The CDR3 is 18 amino acids. Trimming at V came to 0 bases and at J to 3 bases, leaving 7 bases not matched to a gene. The V gene's germline CDR1 is PRHDT and CDR2 FYEKMQ (reference sequence). The CDR3 DNA reads TGTGCCAGCAGCTTAGGAGGTCAGGGGGCTTTCTATAATTCACCCCTCCACTTT. Protein sequence: CASSLGGQGAFYNSPLHF.

The rearrangement joins TRBV7-2 to TRBJ2-5, with 7 bases aligning to TRBD1. This CDR3 has 15 residues. The V gene end was trimmed by 1 base and the J gene end by 4 bases; junction bases not matched to a gene: 6. CDR1 is SGHTA, CDR2 FQGNSA, per germline. In DNA, the CDR3 is TGTGCCAGCAGCTTAGAGGGGGCGAGTCGAGAGACCCAGTACTTC. Its protein is CASSLEGASRETQYF.

The rearrangement joins TRBV11-2 to TRBJ2-4, with 12 bases fitting TRBD1. CDR3 length: 16 amino acids. Germline loops: CDR1 SGHAT, CDR2 FQNNGV. Losses at the gene ends were 4 bases for V and 9 bases for J; bases not matched to a gene: 10. The CDR3, as DNA: TGTGCCAGCAGCTCGCGGGACAGGGGGCATTTGGCCATTCAGTACTTC. This translates into CASSSRDRGHLAIQYF.

This chain's CDR3 is CASSPRQNTEAFF. CDR3 DNA sequence: TGTGCCAGCAGTCCACGACAAAACACTGAAGCTTTCTTT. This rearrangement joins TRBV5-4 to TRBJ1-1, with D unresolved. The germline gives CDR1 SGHNT, CDR2 YYREEE (reference sequence). The CDR3 consists of 13 residues. V lost 5 bases to trimming and J lost 2 bases, with 10 bases between them.

The rearrangement joins TRBV5-1 to TRBJ2-6; a weak D match, TRBD1 (5 bases). V was shortened by 2 bases and J by 0 bases, with 12 bases between the two germline ends. The CDR3 is 17 residues long. The germline gives CDR1 SGHRS, CDR2 YFSETQ. The CDR3 protein is CASSFSGPSSGANVLTF. The CDR3 DNA follows: TGCGCCAGCAGCTTCTCAGGGCCCTCCTCTGGGGCCAACGTCCTGACTTTC.